This TCR beta chain was sequenced for a study of shared clonotypes between healthy human individuals. This clone appeared a single time. The target antigen is unknown. This CDR3 comprises 14 residues. Germline loops: CDR1 SEHNR, CDR2 FQNEAQ (reference sequence). V was trimmed by 8 bases and J by 1 base, leaving 15 bases between them. Sequencing was performed with immunoSEQ multiplex PCR; in TCRdb, only in-frame clones are kept and a portion is missing. This table has a few million clones, 85% to 95% appearing once. Study outcomes and limitations: Naive subsets usually exceeded memory subsets in estimated richness.

The chain employs TRBV7-9 and TRBJ2-7; a weak D match, TRBD1 (6 bases). The sample consisted of naive CD4+ T cells from PBMCs. The subset was: CD45RA+ positively selected. The TCR comes from a man between 18 and 29 years old in good health. Some clones in this sample may be carry-over from other donors' samples. The CDR3 DNA is TGTGCCAGCCCTCTGGGGCAGGGGTCCTACGAGCAGTACTTC. Its translation: CASPLGQGSYEQYF.